This is a list of T cell receptor beta chains from one sample in a study of T cell responses to AZD1222 COVID-19 vaccine. The data were produced by immunoSEQ multiplex PCR, yet TCRdb's version contains in-frame clones alone and is incomplete. The data hold 150,000 or so clones, with just over 90% observed a single time. Sequencing used peripheral blood, obtained 28 days after the second AZD1222 dose. These receptors were obtained from an adult who received the AZD1222 COVID-19 vaccine. CDR3s include the opening cysteine and the closing phenylalanine or tryptophan. Fields, in order: CDR3 protein, CDR3 DNA, J gene, V gene, D gene, clone size. The D gene is left open where the match is weak. Not all rows give a size; the values are once, few, many and, for expanded clones, a class.

CASSLGAGRSPLHF | TGTGCCAGCAGCTTAGGGGCAGGGCGCTCACCCCTCCACTTT | TRBJ1-6 | TRBV7-2 | NA | NA
CASSLTGYETQYF | TGTGCCAGCAGTTTGACAGGGTATGAGACCCAGTACTTC | TRBJ2-5 | TRBV6-2/TRBV6-3 | TRBD1 | NA
CASSEARFVVGGRTTEAFF | TGTGCCAGCAGTGAAGCGCGTTTCGTGGTGGGGGGGCGGACCACTGAAGCTTTCTTT | TRBJ1-1 | TRBV6-1 | NA | NA
CASSLGYREVERGNEQFF | TGCGCCAGCAGCTTGGGCTACAGGGAAGTGGAAAGGGGCAATGAGCAGTTCTTC | TRBJ2-1 | TRBV5-1 | NA | NA
CASSVGLDREFGYTF | TGTGCCAGCAGCGTAGGGTTGGACAGGGAGTTTGGCTACACCTTC | TRBJ1-2 | TRBV9 | TRBD1 | NA
CASSQERVGDRITGELFF | TGTGCCAGCAGTCAGGAGAGAGTGGGGGACAGAATCACCGGGGAGCTGTTTTTT | TRBJ2-2 | TRBV6-2/TRBV6-3 | TRBD1 | NA
CASSSLQGRRINEQFF | TGTGCCAGCAGTTCCTTACAGGGGAGGAGAATCAATGAGCAGTTCTTC | TRBJ2-1 | TRBV28 | NA | NA
CASSYLPRRGHEQYF | TGTGCCAGCAGTTACCTACCTCGCAGGGGCCACGAGCAGTACTTC | TRBJ2-7 | TRBV6-5 | NA | NA
CASSQVFPYRRHGYTF | TGTGCCAGCAGCCAAGTATTCCCCTATCGGAGGCATGGCTACACCTTC | TRBJ1-2 | TRBV3-1/TRBV3-2 | NA | NA
CASSLGGGKVSYGYTF | TGCGCCAGCAGCTTGGGAGGGGGCAAGGTGTCCTATGGCTACACCTTC | TRBJ1-2 | TRBV5-1 | TRBD1 | NA
CASSQDVPYRSMNTEAFF | TGCGCCAGCAGCCAAGATGTCCCCTACCGATCCATGAACACTGAAGCTTTCTTT | TRBJ1-1 | TRBV4-1 | NA | few
CASSFSGGSDEKLFF | TGTGCCAGCAGCTTCTCGGGAGGGTCTGATGAAAAACTGTTTTTT | TRBJ1-4 | TRBV5-4 | NA | few
CASSLGGQGNGYTF | TGCGCCAGCAGCTTGGGTGGACAGGGGAATGGCTACACCTTC | TRBJ1-2 | TRBV5-1 | TRBD1 | NA
CASGGGAFEQYF | TGTGCCAGCGGCGGTGGGGCGTTCGAGCAGTACTTC | TRBJ2-7 | TRBV9 | NA | NA
CASNRVGNEQYF | TGTGCCAGCAACAGGGTTGGCAACGAGCAGTACTTC | TRBJ2-7 | TRBV6-5 | NA | few
CASSPSVGVLGYGYTF | TGTGCCAGCAGCCCAAGCGTGGGGGTCCTAGGCTATGGCTACACCTTC | TRBJ1-2 | TRBV7-6 | NA | NA
CASSRGGSSKKLFF | TGTGCCAGCAGTAGAGGCGGTTCCTCCAAAAAACTGTTTTTT | TRBJ1-4 | TRBV6-5 | NA | NA
CASSLTGPSNYGYTF | TGTGCCAGCAGTCTGACAGGGCCTAGTAACTATGGCTACACCTTC | TRBJ1-2 | TRBV13 | TRBD1 | once
CATSRELAGETQYF | TGTGCCACCAGCAGAGAACTAGCCGGAGAGACCCAGTACTTC | TRBJ2-5 | TRBV15 | NA | NA
CASSPRLGSISGNTIYF | TGTGCCAGCAGCCCACGTTTAGGCTCCATCTCTGGAAACACCATATATTTT | TRBJ1-3 | TRBV4-2 | NA | NA
CASSLLTGVPDTQYF | TGTGCCAGCAGCCTACTAACAGGGGTCCCGGATACGCAGTATTTT | TRBJ2-3 | TRBV7-9 | TRBD1 | NA